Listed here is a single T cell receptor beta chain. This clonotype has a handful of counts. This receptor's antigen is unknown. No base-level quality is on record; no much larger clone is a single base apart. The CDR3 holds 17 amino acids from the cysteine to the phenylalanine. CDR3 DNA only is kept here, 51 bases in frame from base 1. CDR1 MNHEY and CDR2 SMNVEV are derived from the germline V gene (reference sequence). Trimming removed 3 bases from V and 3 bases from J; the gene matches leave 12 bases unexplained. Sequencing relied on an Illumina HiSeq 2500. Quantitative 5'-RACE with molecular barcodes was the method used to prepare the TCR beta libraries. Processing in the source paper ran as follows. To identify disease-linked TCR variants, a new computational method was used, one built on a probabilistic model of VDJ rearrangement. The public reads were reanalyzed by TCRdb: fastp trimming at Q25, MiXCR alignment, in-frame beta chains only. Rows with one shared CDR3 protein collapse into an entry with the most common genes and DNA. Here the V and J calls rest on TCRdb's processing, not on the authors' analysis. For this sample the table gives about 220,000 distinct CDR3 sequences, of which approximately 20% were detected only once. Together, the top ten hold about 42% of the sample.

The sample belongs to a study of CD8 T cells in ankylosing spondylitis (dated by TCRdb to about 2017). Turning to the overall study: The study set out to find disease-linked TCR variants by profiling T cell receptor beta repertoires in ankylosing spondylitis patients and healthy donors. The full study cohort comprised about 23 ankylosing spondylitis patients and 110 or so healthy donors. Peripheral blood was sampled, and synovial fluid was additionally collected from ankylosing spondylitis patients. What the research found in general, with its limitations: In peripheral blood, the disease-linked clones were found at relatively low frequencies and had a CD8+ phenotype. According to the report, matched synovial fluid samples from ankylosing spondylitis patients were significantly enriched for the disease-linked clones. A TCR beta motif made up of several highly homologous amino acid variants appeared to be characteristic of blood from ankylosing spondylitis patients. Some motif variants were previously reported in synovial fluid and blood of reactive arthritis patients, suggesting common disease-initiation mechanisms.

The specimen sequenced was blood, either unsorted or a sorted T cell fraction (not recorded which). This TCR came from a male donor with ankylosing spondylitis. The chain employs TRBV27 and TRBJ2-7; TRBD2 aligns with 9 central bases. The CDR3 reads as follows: CASSFPQIIAGVYEQYF. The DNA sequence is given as TGTGCCAGCAGTTTTCCCCAGATCATAGCGGGAGTCTACGAGCAGTACTTC.